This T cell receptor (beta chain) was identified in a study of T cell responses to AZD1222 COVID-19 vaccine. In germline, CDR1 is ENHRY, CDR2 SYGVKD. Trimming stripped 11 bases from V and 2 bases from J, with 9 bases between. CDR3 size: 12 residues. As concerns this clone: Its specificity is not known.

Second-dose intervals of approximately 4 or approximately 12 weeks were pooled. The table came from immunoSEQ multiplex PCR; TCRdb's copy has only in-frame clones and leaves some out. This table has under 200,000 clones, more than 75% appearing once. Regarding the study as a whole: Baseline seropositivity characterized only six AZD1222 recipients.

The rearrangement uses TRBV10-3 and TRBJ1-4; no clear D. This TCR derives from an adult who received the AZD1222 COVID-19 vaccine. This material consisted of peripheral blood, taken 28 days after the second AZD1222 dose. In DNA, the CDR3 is TGTGCCGTGCGAGGTACTAATGAAAAACTGTTTTTT. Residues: CAVRGTNEKLFF.